This passage covers 14 T cell receptor beta chains from one sample sequenced in a study of cytomegalovirus exposure and HLA in healthy donors. The PCR ran on 60 Vbeta and 13 Jbeta primers. Sequencing used immunoSEQ multiplex PCR; TCRdb keeps in-frame clones, though not all of them. In total, the table holds approximately 110,000 clones. The source material was PBMCs. These receptors were taken from a man aged 35-49 years in good health and CMV-seronegative.

V gene TRBV28 combines with J gene TRBJ1-3; TRBD1 is a possible D gene (5 bases). Germline V gene data show CDR1 as MDHEN and CDR2 as SYDVKM. The CDR3 sequence is 14 residues long. Trimming cost V 5 bases and J 4 bases, with 12 bases left between them. As DNA, the CDR3 is TGTGCCAGCAGTCCCCCTAGGGGAGGAAACACCATATATTTT. Its translation is CASSPPRGGNTIYF.

The chain links TRBV5-6 to TRBJ2-6, with 12 bases aligning to TRBD2. The CDR3 contains 19 residues. The junction had 7 bases not matched to a gene; V was cut back by 3 bases and J by 0 bases. Germline lookup yields CDR1 SGHDT and CDR2 YYEEEE. The CDR3 bases are TGTGCCAGCAGCTCGACTAGCGGGAGCCAATCCTCTGGGGCCAACGTCCTGACTTTC. Translation: CASSSTSGSQSSGANVLTF.

The J gene is TRBJ1-2, the V gene TRBV15; unclear D gene. V lost 5 bases and J lost 0, with 4 bases in between. The CDR3 loop spans 12 amino acids. CDR1 is LNHNV, CDR2 YYDKDF, per germline (reference sequence). The CDR3 reads CATSAANYGYTF. The DNA for the CDR3 is TGTGCCACCAGCGCAGCTAACTATGGCTACACCTTC. The full variable domain, with the rest looked up from reference TRBV15 and TRBJ1-2, is DAMVIQNPRYQVTQFGKPVTLSCSQTLNHNVMYWYQQKSSQAPKLLFHYYDKDFNNEADTPDNFQSRRPNTSFCFLDIRSPGLGDTAMYLCATSAANYGYTFGSGTRLTVV.

The chain has TRBV7-6 and TRBJ2-1, with 9 bases that match TRBD2. The V gene's germline CDR1 is SGHVS and CDR2 FNYEAQ. This CDR3 is 14 amino acids long. After removal of 4 bases from V and 8 bases from J, the junction contained 6 bases not matched to a gene. The CDR3 loop is CASSSGLAIDEQFF. The CDR3 nucleotides read TGTGCCAGCAGCTCGGGACTAGCAATTGATGAGCAGTTCTTC. The full variable domain, completed using reference TRBV7-6 and TRBJ2-1, is GAGVSQSPRYKVTKRGQDVALRCDPISGHVSLYWYRQALGQGPEFLTYFNYEAQQDKSGLPNDRFSAERPEGSISTLTIQRTEQRDSAMYRCASSSGLAIDEQFFGPGTRLTVL.

The chain uses TRBV2 and TRBJ2-5; 11 bases line up with TRBD2. The J call could be wrong; TRBJ2-7 is a better fit for the DNA end. The CDR3 spans 14 residues. Germline V lookup: CDR1 SNHLY, CDR2 FYNNEI. The CDR3 DNA sequence: TGTGCCAGCAGGACTAGCGGGAACTCCTACGAGCAGTACTTC. This translates into CASRTSGNSYEQYF.

The J gene is TRBJ1-5, the V gene TRBV18, with D possibly being TRBD1 (6 bases). The V gene lost 6 bases and the J gene lost 5 bases, with 23 bases spanning the gap. The germline V gene has CDR1 KGHSH and CDR2 LQKENI. This CDR3 is 17 amino acids long. In nucleotides, the CDR3 is TGTGCCAGCTCCCCTCCGGGACAACCTGGGGGCCATCAGCCCCAGCATTTT. It encodes CASSPPGQPGGHQPQHF.

The chain links TRBV5-5 to TRBJ1-5, with no clear D. CDR1 is SGHKS, CDR2 YYEKEE, per germline (reference sequence). Trimming removed 4 bases from V and 3 bases from J, with 11 bases in between. The CDR3 contains 14 residues. DNA of the CDR3: TGTGCCAGCAGCGAAGCAGGTTCCAATCAGCCCCAGCATTTT. Translation gives CASSEAGSNQPQHF.

The rearrangement links TRBV7-2 to TRBJ1-2; possible D gene TRBD1, 6 bases. There are 14 residues in the CDR3. Trimming took off 4 bases at V and 7 bases at J, with 16 bases between the two ends. Per germline, CDR1 SGHTA and CDR2 FQGNSA. DNA for the CDR3: TGTGCCAGCAGCTCGCTTCAGGGGCAGAGTGGCTACACCTTC. It encodes CASSSLQGQSGYTF.

The chain links TRBV10-1 to TRBJ2-7; D gene ambiguous. The CDR3 extends over 13 amino acids. Germline CDR1 and CDR2: WNHNN and SYGVQD (reference sequence). V was shortened by 4 bases and J by 4 bases, with 11 bases between the two germline ends. This CDR3 is CASSAPEDYEQYF. Written as DNA, the CDR3 is TGCGCCAGCAGTGCGCCTGAGGATTACGAGCAGTACTTC.

The rearrangement links TRBV5-1 to TRBJ2-3; 12 nucleotides match TRBD2. Looked up from germline, CDR1 is SGHRS and CDR2 is YFSETQ. V trimming: 4 bases; J trimming: 5 bases; junction bases outside the gene matches: 8. The CDR3 consists of 16 residues. CDR3 in amino acids: CASSLATSGSKDTQYF. The CDR3 region has the DNA TGCGCCAGCAGCCTAGCGACTAGCGGGAGTAAAGATACGCAGTATTTT.

The J gene is TRBJ2-2, the V gene TRBV9; 13 positions agree with TRBD2. V shed 2 bases, J shed 9 bases, and the junction held 7 bases outside the gene matches. Germline loops: CDR1 SGDLS, CDR2 YYNGEE. CDR3 length: 16 residues. The CDR3 DNA reads TGTGCCAGCAGCGTCACTAGCGGGAGGGCCGCCAGGGAGCTGTTTTTT. It translates to CASSVTSGRAARELFF.

The V call is TRBV5-1, the J call TRBJ2-5; 11 bases are shared with TRBD1. The CDR3 contains 15 residues. Trimming at V came to 4 bases and at J to 3 bases, leaving 5 bases not matched to a gene. Germline assignment: CDR1 SGHRS and CDR2 YFSETQ. CDR3 sequence reads: CASSRGGQGEETQYF. The CDR3 DNA reads as TGCGCCAGCAGCCGGGGGGGACAGGGGGAAGAGACCCAGTACTTC.

The rearrangement joins TRBV15 to TRBJ2-5, with a weak D call TRBD2 (5 bases). The V gene lost 1 base and the J gene lost 2 bases, with 14 bases spanning the gap. The CDR3 runs 16 residues. Germline V CDR1 and CDR2: LNHNV, YYDKDF (reference sequence). The CDR3 is CATSRGEGVRQETQYF. DNA for the CDR3: TGTGCCACCAGCAGAGGAGAGGGAGTAAGGCAAGAGACCCAGTACTTC. Full variable domain (remainder filled in from reference TRBV15 and TRBJ2-5): DAMVIQNPRYQVTQFGKPVTLSCSQTLNHNVMYWYQQKSSQAPKLLFHYYDKDFNNEADTPDNFQSRRPNTSFCFLDIRSPGLGDTAMYLCATSRGEGVRQETQYFGPGTRLLVL.

The genes are TRBV28 and TRBJ1-5; no reliable D call. Germline CDR1 MDHEN, CDR2 SYDVKM. V lost 3 bases and J 9 bases, leaving 18 bases between the germline ends. CDR3 length: 15 residues. CDR3 nucleotides: TGTGCCAGCAGTTTGGGAGGGCGCCGTGAATTGCCCCAGCATTTT. Its translation is CASSLGGRRELPQHF.